Listed here are 25 T cell receptor beta chains from one sample, sequenced in a study of cytomegalovirus exposure and HLA in healthy donors. Here immunoSEQ multiplex PCR was the method, and the copy in TCRdb shows in-frame clones only, minus some. The data hold approximately 230,000 clones, with roughly 87% observed a single time. The sequenced sample consisted of PBMCs. These receptors all stem from a man aged 18 to 30 in good health and CMV-seropositive.

This rearrangement joins TRBV5-1 to TRBJ2-7; D may be TRBD2 (5 bases). Germline V gene sequence: CDR1 SGHRS, CDR2 YFSETQ. This CDR3 spans 13 amino acids. Deletions cut 2 bases from V and 3 bases from J, with 9 bases between. The CDR3 is CASSFVGVYEQYF. The CDR3 DNA is TGCGCCAGCAGCTTCGTCGGGGTCTACGAGCAGTACTTC.

J is TRBJ2-1 and V is TRBV7-2; a possible D gene is TRBD1 (5 bases). V lost 5 bases and J 6 bases, leaving 23 bases between the germline ends. Germline lookup yields CDR1 SGHTA and CDR2 FQGNSA. The CDR3 sequence is 17 residues long. CDR3 in amino acids: CASSGNRYSGVSNEQFF. The CDR3 DNA reads TGTGCCAGCAGCGGAAACAGGTACTCTGGTGTTTCCAATGAGCAGTTCTTC.

This chain's CDR3 is CASSPRLARTYEQYF. In nucleotides, the CDR3 is TGTGCCAGCAGCCCGAGACTAGCGCGGACCTACGAGCAGTACTTC. The chain carries TRBV28 and TRBJ2-7; TRBD2 matches at 8 bases. Germline CDR1 and CDR2: MDHEN and SYDVKM. This CDR3 contains 15 residues. Unmatched junction bases numbered 9, after V lost 6 bases and J lost 2 bases. Full variable domain (rest looked up from reference TRBV28 and TRBJ2-7): DVKVTQSSRYLVKRTGEKVFLECVQDMDHENMFWYRQDPGLGLRLIYFSYDVKMKEKGDIPEGYSVSREKKERFSLILESASTNQTSMYLCASSPRLARTYEQYFGPGTRLTVT.

This chain connects TRBV27 to TRBJ2-7, with 7 bases that match TRBD2. The CDR3 contains 15 residues. V was clipped by 3 bases and J by 2 bases; unmatched bases: 7. Germline CDR1 reads MNHEY; CDR2 reads SMNVEV (reference sequence). The CDR3 DNA reads TGTGCCAGCAGTTTTTGGGGGGGGGAGCCCTACGAGCAGTACTTC. Its translation: CASSFWGGEPYEQYF.

This sequence joins TRBV18 and TRBJ2-7; perhaps D is TRBD1 or TRBD2 (5 bases each). Trimming took 1 base from V and 1 from J, leaving 8 bases between them. The CDR3 totals 14 residues. The germline CDR1 and CDR2 sequences are KGHSH and LQKENI. CDR3 sequence: CASSPRDGSYEQYF. DNA for the CDR3: TGTGCCAGCTCACCACGGGACGGGTCCTACGAGCAGTACTTC.

The V and J genes are TRBV4-1 and TRBJ1-1; maybe TRBD1 (5 bases). V was trimmed by 2 bases and J by 0 bases, leaving 13 bases between them. This CDR3 is built from 16 residues. Per germline, CDR1 MGHRA and CDR2 YSYEKL. The CDR3 reads CASSQKPQGLNTEAFF. The DNA for the CDR3 is TGCGCCAGCAGCCAAAAACCCCAGGGACTGAACACTGAAGCTTTCTTT.

This chain uses TRBV9 with TRBJ2-3, with a tentative D call TRBD2 (5 bases). CDR3 length: 15 amino acids. Looked up from germline, CDR1 is SGDLS and CDR2 is YYNGEE. The V and J ends lost 0 bases and 7 bases respectively, with 15 bases between them. DNA for the CDR3: TGTGCCAGCAGCGTAGAGGACCCTCCGGGATATACGCAGTATTTT. This gives the protein CASSVEDPPGYTQYF. The full variable domain, rest sourced from reference TRBV9 and TRBJ2-3, is DSGVTQTPKHLITATGQRVTLRCSPRSGDLSVYWYQQSLDQGLQFLIQYYNGEERAKGNILERFSAQQFPDLHSELNLSSLELGDSALYFCASSVEDPPGYTQYFGPGTRLTVL.

V is TRBV6-1 and J is TRBJ2-7; D may correspond to TRBD1 or TRBD2 (5 bases each). V dropped 2 bases and J dropped 2 bases, with 16 bases sitting between them. Germline V gene data show CDR1 as MNHNS and CDR2 as SASEGT. The CDR3 sequence is 16 residues long. The CDR3 coding sequence is TGTGCCAGCAGTGAATTTGAGGGGCAGGGAACCTACGAGCAGTACTTC. Amino acid sequence: CASSEFEGQGTYEQYF.

The chain employs TRBV27 and TRBJ2-5, with D possibly being TRBD1 (6 bases). Germline V gene data show CDR1 as MNHEY and CDR2 as SMNVEV (reference sequence). Trimming removed 5 bases at V and 5 bases at J, with 15 bases between. The CDR3 runs 14 residues. In DNA, the CDR3 is TGTGCCAGCAGTCCGACAGGATTCGGGGAGACCCAGTACTTC. This translates into CASSPTGFGETQYF.

The V gene is TRBV27, the J gene TRBJ2-1; possible D gene TRBD1, 6 bases. Trimming took off 10 bases at V and 6 bases at J, with 19 bases between the two ends. The CDR3 is 14 amino acids. The germline CDR1 and CDR2 sequences are MNHEY and SMNVEV (reference sequence). In DNA, the CDR3 is TGTGCCACCAAATGGGGGTTGGGGGCCAATGAGCAGTTCTTC. Translating gives CATKWGLGANEQFF.

The chain carries TRBV28 and TRBJ2-7; D might be TRBD1 (6 bases). Trimming shortened V by 6 bases and J by 5 bases, and 23 bases separated the two germline ends. Germline assignment: CDR1 MDHEN and CDR2 SYDVKM. The CDR3 totals 16 residues. The CDR3 region has the DNA TGTGCCAGCAGCCGTAGGCGCAGGGGCCTAAGGGACGAGCAGTACTTC. Its protein product is CASSRRRRGLRDEQYF. Supplemented by reference TRBV28 and TRBJ2-7, the full variable domain reads DVKVTQSSRYLVKRTGEKVFLECVQDMDHENMFWYRQDPGLGLRLIYFSYDVKMKEKGDIPEGYSVSREKKERFSLILESASTNQTSMYLCASSRRRRGLRDEQYFGPGTRLTVT.

The V gene is TRBV5-1, the J gene TRBJ2-3; the match to TRBD2 covers 11 bases. V lost 1 base and J lost 5; bases outside the gene matches: 3. CDR1 is SGHRS, CDR2 YFSETQ, per germline. The CDR3 has 15 amino acids. For the CDR3, the DNA is TGCGCCAGCAGCTTGACTAGCGGGAGTGTAGATACGCAGTATTTT. Protein: CASSLTSGSVDTQYF.

This sequence joins TRBV7-6 and TRBJ2-1; possible D gene TRBD1, 7 bases. CDR1 and CDR2 (germline): SGHVS, FNYEAQ. The length of the CDR3 is 12 residues. The ends were cut back, 5 bases at V and 9 bases at J, with 11 bases in the middle. In nucleotides, the CDR3 is TGTGCCAGCAGCCACCAGGGGGGTGAGCAGTTCTTC. Translating gives CASSHQGGEQFF.

This clone occurred a few times. The rearrangement joins TRBV5-5 to TRBJ2-7; a weak D match, TRBD1 (6 bases). V lost 1 base and J 2 bases, leaving 7 bases between the germline ends. From germline, CDR1 is SGHKS and CDR2 YYEKEE (reference sequence). CDR3 length: 13 amino acids. The DNA for the CDR3 is TGTGCCAGCAGCTTGTGGACAGCCTACGAGCAGTACTTC. It specifies CASSLWTAYEQYF. The entire variable domain, with the rest obtained from reference TRBV5-5 and TRBJ2-7, is as follows: DAGVTQSPTHLIKTRGQQVTLRCSPISGHKSVSWYQQVLGQGPQFIFQYYEKEERGRGNFPDRFSARQFPNYSSELNVNALLLGDSALYLCASSLWTAYEQYFGPGTRLTVT.

V gene TRBV28 combines with J gene TRBJ2-1, with D tentatively TRBD1 or TRBD2 (6 bases each). Germline lookup yields CDR1 MDHEN and CDR2 SYDVKM. The CDR3 is 16 residues long. V was cut by 5 bases and J by 2 bases, with 16 bases left in between. CDR3: CASSPTGAAAYNEQFF. Written as DNA, the CDR3 is TGTGCCAGCAGTCCGACGGGGGCCGCTGCCTACAATGAGCAGTTCTTC. Drawing the rest from reference TRBV28 and TRBJ2-1, the complete variable domain is DVKVTQSSRYLVKRTGEKVFLECVQDMDHENMFWYRQDPGLGLRLIYFSYDVKMKEKGDIPEGYSVSREKKERFSLILESASTNQTSMYLCASSPTGAAAYNEQFFGPGTRLTVL.

This clone occurred a few times. The gene calls are TRBV7-9 and TRBJ2-7, with TRBD1 as a possible D gene (7 bases). There are 14 residues in the CDR3. V lost 5 bases and J 2 bases, leaving 13 bases between the germline ends. The germline V gene encodes CDR1 SEHNR and CDR2 FQNEAQ (reference sequence). Written as DNA, the CDR3 is TGTGCCAGCAGCCCCGCAGGGGGGACCTACGAGCAGTACTTC. It codes for CASSPAGGTYEQYF.

The V and J genes are TRBV9 and TRBJ2-3, with D uncertain. Per the germline V gene, CDR1 is SGDLS and CDR2 is YYNGEE. The CDR3 is 15 residues long. Deletions cut 0 bases from V and 2 bases from J, with 10 bases between. This CDR3 reads CASSVVPQNTDTQYF. The CDR3 DNA reads as TGTGCCAGCAGCGTAGTCCCCCAGAACACAGATACGCAGTATTTT.

This clone appeared many times. The V gene is TRBV27, the J gene TRBJ2-7, with D hard to call. The CDR3 is 13 amino acids. V was shortened by 3 bases and J by 3 bases, with 9 bases between the two germline ends. Germline CDR1 reads MNHEY; CDR2 reads SMNVEV (reference sequence). The CDR3 DNA reads as TGTGCCAGCAGTTTGATGCCCTACTACGAGCAGTACTTC. It is translated as CASSLMPYYEQYF.

This clone was seen just once. J is TRBJ2-7 and V is TRBV13, with a tentative D call TRBD2 (6 bases). Looked up from germline, CDR1 is PRHDT and CDR2 is FYEKMQ (reference sequence). Between the trimmed V and J ends, which lost 5 bases and 3 bases, there was a span of 17 bases. CDR3 length: 15 amino acids. The CDR3 DNA reads as TGTGCCAGCAGCCCAGATGGGACTCTAAGCTACGAGCAGTACTTC. Its protein product is CASSPDGTLSYEQYF.

The chain couples TRBV28 to TRBJ1-5; possibly TRBD1 for D (6 bases). The CDR3 spans 15 residues. Germline V gene data show CDR1 as MDHEN and CDR2 as SYDVKM. V lost 7 bases, J lost 6 bases, and 19 bases lay in between. The CDR3 DNA reads TGTGCCAGCACCCCTCCTAGGGGGGCGGCTCAGCCCCAGCATTTT. Translated, it gives CASTPPRGAAQPQHF.

The V call is TRBV7-8, the J call TRBJ2-7; D not certain. This CDR3 is 16 amino acids long. Trimming stripped 1 base from V and 0 bases from J, with 13 bases between. Germline lookup yields CDR1 SGHVS and CDR2 FQNEAQ. CDR3 sequence: CASSLVIDGSSYEQYF. CDR3 coding DNA: TGTGCCAGCAGCTTAGTCATCGACGGAAGCTCCTACGAGCAGTACTTC.

This clone was detected a few times. V usage is TRBV5-1 and J usage is TRBJ2-7; 7 nucleotides align to TRBD1. The germline V gene encodes CDR1 SGHRS and CDR2 YFSETQ. The CDR3 has 13 amino acids. V lost 1 base, J lost 3 bases, and 1 base stayed unmatched. CDR3 sequence (DNA): TGCGCCAGCAGCTTGAACAGGGGCTACGAGCAGTACTTC. It encodes CASSLNRGYEQYF.

V and J are TRBV7-3 and TRBJ2-2; possible D gene TRBD2, 5 bases. Trimming took 0 bases from V and 7 from J, leaving 9 bases between them. The germline V gene has CDR1 SGHTA and CDR2 FQGTGA. The CDR3 is 14 residues long. CDR3 sequence: CASSLTRGDGELFF. The CDR3 nucleotides read TGTGCCAGCAGCTTAACACGGGGAGACGGGGAGCTGTTTTTT.

The chain is built from TRBV28 and TRBJ1-4; no clear D gene. CDR3 length: 13 residues. Germline lookup yields CDR1 MDHEN and CDR2 SYDVKM. V gave up 4 bases and J gave up 4 bases, with 7 bases separating them. The CDR3 DNA reads TGTGCCAGCAGTTCTCGCCTTAATGAAAAACTGTTTTTT. It specifies CASSSRLNEKLFF.

The chain couples TRBV9 to TRBJ2-2, with D unresolved. Germline lookup yields CDR1 SGDLS and CDR2 YYNGEE. V lost 2 bases and J 8 bases, leaving 4 bases between the germline ends. This CDR3 comprises 11 residues. This CDR3 reads CASSVGGELFF. The DNA for the CDR3 is TGTGCCAGCAGCGTCGGAGGGGAGCTGTTTTTT.